These 20 T cell receptor beta chains share one sample of origin, sequenced in a study of naive and memory T cell subsets. The beta constant-region primer was an equimolar mix of two oligonucleotides covering TRBC1 and TRBC2. Four rounds of PCR amplified the ligated cDNA using nested alpha and beta constant-region primers plus SP2. Via MiXCR, TCRdb re-called the UMI-ligation and nested PCR reads, giving one row per CDR3 protein. The profile covers about 23,000 distinct CDR3 sequences, with about 10% appearing a single time and around a fifth taken by the ten largest. Source material: central memory CD8+ T cells from blood. These TCRs come from a human donor in good health.

The rearrangement links TRBV27 to TRBJ2-1, with 8 bases identical to TRBD1. The germline V gene has CDR1 MNHEY and CDR2 SMNVEV (reference sequence). The CDR3 consists of 16 residues. After removal of 5 bases from V and 0 bases from J, the junction contained 6 bases not matched to a gene. CDR3 sequence (DNA): TGTGCCAGCAGTAGAAGAACAGGGGGCTCCTACAATGAGCAGTTCTTC. It translates to CASSRRTGGSYNEQFF.

This clonotype was seen ten or more times. This chain joins TRBV27 and TRBJ2-3; D uncertain. V gave up 2 bases and J gave up 2 bases, with 11 bases separating them. The CDR3 extends over 15 amino acids. CDR1 and CDR2 from the germline V gene are MNHEY and SMNVEV (reference sequence). This CDR3 is CASSLDVGSTDTQYF. The DNA for the CDR3 is TGTGCCAGCAGTTTAGATGTCGGTTCCACAGATACGCAGTATTTT.

The gene calls are TRBV28 and TRBJ1-3, with TRBD1 matching 7 bases. CDR1 is MDHEN, CDR2 SYDVKM, per germline. Germline trimming cut 6 bases from V and 4 bases from J; bases unmatched to any gene: 12. The CDR3 loop spans 16 amino acids. The chain's CDR3 is CASRRSQTGYGNTIYF. The CDR3 DNA is TGTGCCAGCAGACGGAGCCAGACAGGGTACGGAAACACCATATATTTT.

This clonotype came up a few times. The chain couples TRBV19 to TRBJ2-1; TRBD2 agrees at 10 bases. The V and J ends lost 6 bases and 4 bases, in that order; junction bases with no gene match: 3. CDR3 length equals 14 residues. Germline V CDR1 and CDR2: LNHDA, SQIVND (reference sequence). The CDR3 DNA follows: TGTGCCAGTAGACTAGCGGGACCTTACAATGAGCAGTTCTTC. It translates to CASRLAGPYNEQFF.

This rearrangement joins TRBV6-2 or TRBV6-3 to TRBJ1-1, with 8 bases matching TRBD1. The CDR3 totals 15 residues. The junction had 7 bases not matched to a gene; V was cut back by 7 bases and J by 0 bases. The germline CDR1 and CDR2 sequences are MNHEY and SVGEGT. The CDR3 spells CASNRQGNMNTEAFF. Here the CDR3 DNA reads TGTGCCAGCAATCGACAGGGGAACATGAACACTGAAGCTTTCTTT.

Within the sample, this clonotype is medium-sized. The chain uses TRBV4-2 and TRBJ2-3; D gene unclear. Germline V CDR1 and CDR2: LGHNA, YNFKEQ. The CDR3 is made up of 18 amino acids. V lost 0 bases and J 1 base, leaving 17 bases between the germline ends. CDR3 coding DNA: TGTGCCAGCAGCCAAGACCCCAATGAGATACGGGGCACAGATACGCAGTATTTT. Encoded protein: CASSQDPNEIRGTDTQYF.

This clonotype has at least ten counts. This chain uses TRBV28 with TRBJ2-7; 8 positions agree with TRBD1. Trimming at V came to 5 bases and at J to 2 bases, leaving 5 bases not matched to a gene. Germline-derived CDR1 and CDR2 are MDHEN and SYDVKM. The CDR3 is 14 residues long. The DNA of the CDR3 is TGTGCCAGCAGTAAACCGGGACAGGCCTACGAGCAGTACTTC. This sequence encodes CASSKPGQAYEQYF.

This clonotype was seen repeatedly, ten times or more. The genes are TRBV11-2 and TRBJ2-7; D gene unclear. Germline loops: CDR1 SGHAT, CDR2 FQNNGV. The CDR3 is 12 residues long. Trimming removed 1 base from V and 5 bases from J, with 6 bases in between. CDR3 amino acids: CASSLGGNEQYF. As DNA, the CDR3 is TGTGCCAGCAGCTTAGGGGGAAACGAGCAGTACTTC.

Notes on this clonotype: An end of the junction does not agree with germline; a read error may underlie this. The chain couples TRBV3-1 to TRBJ2-3; 8 bases line up with TRBD2. Germline V gene data show CDR1 as LGHDT and CDR2 as YNNKEL (reference sequence). The CDR3 has 16 residues. The CDR3 reads CVSSQDFSGKGNTQYF. The DNA of the CDR3 is TGTGTCAGCAGCCAAGATTTTAGCGGGAAGGGAAATACGCAGTATTTT.

The sample holds many counts of this clonotype. The V call is TRBV6-5, the J call TRBJ2-2, with 13 bases matching TRBD2. CDR3 size: 16 residues. Trimming cost V 10 bases and J 0 bases; bases outside gene matches: 5. Germline CDR1 and CDR2: MNHEY and SVGAGI. CDR3 in DNA: TGTGCCACCGGACTAGCGGGAGATTCGAACACCGGGGAGCTGTTTTTT. Translating gives CATGLAGDSNTGELFF.

V is TRBV2 and J is TRBJ2-1; D remains ambiguous. The CDR3 runs 14 residues. Trimming pared 1 base from V and 2 bases from J, leaving 6 bases between. Looked up from germline, CDR1 is SNHLY and CDR2 is FYNNEI. Written as DNA, the CDR3 is TGTGCCAGCAGTGAAGGTCAGGCCTACAATGAGCAGTTCTTC. Its protein product is CASSEGQAYNEQFF.

In its sample, this clonotype was seen a few times. V is TRBV28 and J is TRBJ2-5; TRBD2 agrees at 10 bases. The CDR3 runs to 14 residues. Trimming took 3 bases from V and 14 from J; bases not matched to a gene: 12. Germline CDR1 and CDR2: MDHEN and SYDVKM. The CDR3 region is CASSLYSLRTSGYF. The CDR3 coding sequence is TGTGCCAGCAGTTTGTATTCTCTTAGGACTAGCGGATACTTC.

The rearrangement joins TRBV24-1 to TRBJ1-5, with 7 bases aligning to TRBD1. The V gene's germline CDR1 is KGHDR and CDR2 SFDVKD. Trimming took 5 bases from V and 4 from J; bases not matched to a gene: 4. The length of the CDR3 is 14 residues. CDR3: CATSGTGENQPQHF. The CDR3 nucleotides are TGTGCCACCAGTGGCACAGGGGAAAATCAGCCCCAGCATTTT.

At least ten counts were recorded for this clonotype. The chain couples TRBV6-2 or TRBV6-3 to TRBJ2-1, with D possibly being TRBD2 (6 bases). The CDR3 has 15 residues. CDR1 MNHEY and CDR2 SVGEGT come from the germline V gene. Trimming cost V 5 bases and J 6 bases, with 17 bases left between them. CDR3 residues: CASSPGLDGPNEQFF. DNA of the CDR3: TGTGCCAGCAGTCCGGGACTTGATGGTCCCAATGAGCAGTTCTTC.

In the case of this clonotype: Being one base from a much bigger clone, this may be a read error. V is TRBV7-9 and J is TRBJ1-3; D gene uncertain. From germline, CDR1 is SEHNR and CDR2 FQNEAQ (reference sequence). Between the trimmed V and J ends, which lost 1 base and 2 bases, there was a span of 12 bases. This CDR3 is 16 amino acids long. This chain's CDR3 is CASSLEVGSPGNTIYF. CDR3 coding DNA: TGTGCCAGCAGCTTAGAAGTGGGTAGTCCTGGAAACACCATATATTTT.

This rearrangement joins TRBV6-1 to TRBJ2-2; perhaps TRBD1 as D (6 bases). V was clipped by 4 bases and J by 8 bases, with 14 bases between them. The CDR3 consists of 14 residues. Germline-derived CDR1 and CDR2 are MNHNS and SASEGT. This chain's CDR3 is CASSGDTEVGELFF. The CDR3, as DNA: TGTGCCAGCAGTGGGGACACCGAAGTGGGGGAGCTGTTTTTT.

This clonotype was seen only a few times. The rearrangement joins TRBV28 to TRBJ1-5; D gene ambiguous. Germline lookup yields CDR1 MDHEN and CDR2 SYDVKM. Trimming stripped 3 bases from V and 0 bases from J, with 12 bases between. The CDR3 extends over 16 amino acids. CDR3 sequence reads: CASSFLHRYSNQPQHF. In DNA form, the CDR3 reads TGTGCCAGCAGTTTCCTCCACAGATATAGCAATCAGCCCCAGCATTTT.

The chain recombines TRBV4-1 with TRBJ2-7, with 13 bases aligning to TRBD2. Trimming cost V 5 bases and J 6 bases; bases outside gene matches: 10. The CDR3 is 16 residues long. Germline V gene lookup returns CDR1 MGHRA and CDR2 YSYEKL. CDR3 amino acids: CASSLERGLAGPEQYF. The DNA for the CDR3 is TGCGCCAGCAGCTTAGAAAGGGGACTAGCGGGACCCGAGCAGTACTTC.

At least ten counts were recorded for this clonotype. This chain connects TRBV28 to TRBJ2-4, with 10 bases matching TRBD2. V was clipped by 8 bases and J by 6 bases; unmatched bases: 16. The germline gives CDR1 MDHEN, CDR2 SYDVKM. The CDR3 consists of 17 residues. CDR3 loop: CASATMGLAMSGNIQYF. In DNA form, the CDR3 reads TGTGCCAGCGCTACCATGGGACTAGCGATGAGTGGAAACATTCAGTACTTC.

This clonotype was seen a handful of times. J is TRBJ2-7 and V is TRBV2; 10 bases are a match to TRBD2. J lost 0 bases, V lost 7 bases, and 15 bases had no gene match. The CDR3 is 18 residues long. Germline V gene data show CDR1 as SNHLY and CDR2 as FYNNEI. The CDR3 loop reads CASIGVIAGGSSSYEQYF. The CDR3 nucleotides read TGTGCCAGCATAGGGGTAATAGCGGGAGGTTCTAGCTCCTACGAGCAGTACTTC. The whole variable domain, filled in from reference TRBV2 and TRBJ2-7, reads EPEVTQTPSHQVTQMGQEVILRCVPISNHLYFYWYRQILGQKVEFLVSFYNNEISEKSEIFDDQFSVERPDGSNFTLKIRSTKLEDSAMYFCASIGVIAGGSSSYEQYFGPGTRLTVT.